This T cell receptor beta chain originates from a study of cytomegalovirus exposure and HLA in healthy donors. Study-wide context: Sequencing of 150 million to 200 million T cells in an earlier analysis found around 120 million unique TCR beta sequences. Around 81% of 398 genotyped donors fell in the Caucasian-associated ancestry cluster.

Note on this clone: The antigen is unknown.

The PCR employed 60 Vbeta primers together with 13 Jbeta primers. Method: immunoSEQ multiplex PCR; TCRdb's copy keeps in-frame clones and lacks some. The sample carries roughly 140,000 clones, around 66% recorded once. The germline V gene has CDR1 MGHRA and CDR2 YSYEKL. Trimming took off 0 bases at V and 11 bases at J, with 8 bases between the two ends. This CDR3 region has 12 residues. Study-wide points: Immune exposure information available was restricted to CMV serostatus. It was reported that TCR beta sequences correctly inferred the HLA-A and HLA-B alleles for most subjects.

The sample taken for sequencing was PBMCs. This chain connects TRBV4-1 to TRBJ2-1; D is unresolved. This sequence was found in a woman in her twenties or thirties in good health and CMV-seropositive. The CDR3 here is CASSQDGAQQFF. CDR3 DNA sequence: TGCGCCAGCAGCCAAGACGGTGCCCAGCAGTTCTTC.